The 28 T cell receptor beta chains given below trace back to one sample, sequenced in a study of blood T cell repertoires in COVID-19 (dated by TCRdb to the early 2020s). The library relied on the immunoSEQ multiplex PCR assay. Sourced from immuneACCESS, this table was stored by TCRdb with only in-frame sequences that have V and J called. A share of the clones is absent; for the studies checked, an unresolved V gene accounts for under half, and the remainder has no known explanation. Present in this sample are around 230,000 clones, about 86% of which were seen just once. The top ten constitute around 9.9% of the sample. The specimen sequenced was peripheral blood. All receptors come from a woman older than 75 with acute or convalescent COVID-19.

This CDR3 reads CASGTGSGQPQHF. CDR3 DNA: TGTGCCAGCGGGACAGGGAGTGGTCAGCCCCAGCATTTT. The rearrangement links TRBV2 to TRBJ1-5; 9 nucleotides line up with TRBD1. Germline-derived CDR1 and CDR2 are SNHLY and FYNNEI. Trimming cost V 8 bases and J 6 bases; bases outside gene matches: 5. CDR3 length: 13 amino acids.

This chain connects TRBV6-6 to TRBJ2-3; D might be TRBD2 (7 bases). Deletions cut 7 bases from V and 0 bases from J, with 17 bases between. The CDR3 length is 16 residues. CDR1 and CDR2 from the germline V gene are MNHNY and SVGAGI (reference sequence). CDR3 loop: CASISRGAQSTDTQYF. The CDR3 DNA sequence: TGTGCCAGCATTTCCCGGGGGGCCCAAAGCACAGATACGCAGTATTTT.

CDR3 amino acids: CASSPGRHTTITDTQYF. The DNA of the CDR3 is TGCGCCAGCAGCCCGGGTCGGCACACCACTATCACAGATACGCAGTATTTT. The chain uses TRBV5-1 and TRBJ2-3; D not certain. CDR3 size: 17 residues. Per the germline V gene, CDR1 is SGHRS and CDR2 is YFSETQ. Trimming cost V 4 bases and J 2 bases, with 20 bases left between them.

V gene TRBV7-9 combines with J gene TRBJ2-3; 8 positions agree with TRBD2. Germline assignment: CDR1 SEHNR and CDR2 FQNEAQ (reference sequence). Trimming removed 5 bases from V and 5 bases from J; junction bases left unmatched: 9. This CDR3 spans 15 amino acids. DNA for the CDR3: TGTGCCAGCAGCCCCTCGGGGGGGCCGGAAGATACGCAGTATTTT. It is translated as CASSPSGGPEDTQYF.

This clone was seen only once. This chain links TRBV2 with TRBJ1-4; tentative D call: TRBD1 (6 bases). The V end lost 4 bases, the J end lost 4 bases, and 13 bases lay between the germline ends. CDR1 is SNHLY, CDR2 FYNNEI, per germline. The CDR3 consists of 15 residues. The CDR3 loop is CASSARQAFNEKLFF. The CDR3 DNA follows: TGTGCCAGCAGTGCAAGACAGGCTTTTAATGAAAAACTGTTTTTT.

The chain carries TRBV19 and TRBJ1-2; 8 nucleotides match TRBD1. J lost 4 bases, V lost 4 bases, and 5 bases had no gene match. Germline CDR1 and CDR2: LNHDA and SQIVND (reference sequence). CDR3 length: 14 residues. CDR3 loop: CASSSTGGIYGYTF. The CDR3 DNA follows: TGTGCCAGTAGTAGCACAGGGGGAATCTATGGCTACACCTTC. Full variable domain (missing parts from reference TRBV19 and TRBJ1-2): DGGITQSPKYLFRKEGQNVTLSCEQNLNHDAMYWYRQDPGQGLRLIYYSQIVNDFQKGDIAEGYSVSREKKESFPLTVTSAQKNPTAFYLCASSSTGGIYGYTFGSGTRLTVV.

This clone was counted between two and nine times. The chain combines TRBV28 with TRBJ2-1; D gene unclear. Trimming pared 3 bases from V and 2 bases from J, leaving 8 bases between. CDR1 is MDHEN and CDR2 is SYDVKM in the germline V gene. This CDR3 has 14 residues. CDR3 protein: CASSFGRPYNEQFF. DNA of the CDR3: TGTGCCAGCAGTTTCGGCAGGCCCTACAATGAGCAGTTCTTC.

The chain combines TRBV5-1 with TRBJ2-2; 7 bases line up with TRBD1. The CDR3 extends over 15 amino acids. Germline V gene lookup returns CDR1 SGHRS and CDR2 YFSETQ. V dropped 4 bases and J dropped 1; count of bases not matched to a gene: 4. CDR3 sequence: CASSLGTENTGELFF. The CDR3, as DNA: TGCGCCAGCAGCCTCGGGACAGAGAACACCGGGGAGCTGTTTTTT. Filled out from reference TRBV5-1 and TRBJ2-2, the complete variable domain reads KAGVTQTPRYLIKTRGQQVTLSCSPISGHRSVSWYQQTPGQGLQFLFEYFSETQRNKGNFPGRFSGRQFSNSRSEMNVSTLELGDSALYLCASSLGTENTGELFFGEGSRLTVL.

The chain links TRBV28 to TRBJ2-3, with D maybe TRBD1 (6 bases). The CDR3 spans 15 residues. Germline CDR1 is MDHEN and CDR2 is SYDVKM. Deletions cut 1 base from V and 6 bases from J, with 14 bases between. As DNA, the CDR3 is TGTGCCAGCAGTTTATCGGGGTATAGGGGGGATACGCAGTATTTT. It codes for CASSLSGYRGDTQYF.

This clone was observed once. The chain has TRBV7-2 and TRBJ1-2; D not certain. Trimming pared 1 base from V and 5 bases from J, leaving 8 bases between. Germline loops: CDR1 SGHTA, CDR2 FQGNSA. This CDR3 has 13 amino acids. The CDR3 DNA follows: TGTGCCAGCAGCTTAGTCTCAGGTTATGGCTACACCTTC. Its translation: CASSLVSGYGYTF.

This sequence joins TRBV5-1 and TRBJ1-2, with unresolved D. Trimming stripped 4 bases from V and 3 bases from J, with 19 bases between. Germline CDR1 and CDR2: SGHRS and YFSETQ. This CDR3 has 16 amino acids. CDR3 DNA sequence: TGCGCCAGCAGCACCCAGCCCGACCGAGGAGACTATGGCTACACCTTC. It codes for CASSTQPDRGDYGYTF. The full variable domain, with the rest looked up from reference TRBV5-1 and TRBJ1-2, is KAGVTQTPRYLIKTRGQQVTLSCSPISGHRSVSWYQQTPGQGLQFLFEYFSETQRNKGNFPGRFSGRQFSNSRSEMNVSTLELGDSALYLCASSTQPDRGDYGYTFGSGTRLTVV.

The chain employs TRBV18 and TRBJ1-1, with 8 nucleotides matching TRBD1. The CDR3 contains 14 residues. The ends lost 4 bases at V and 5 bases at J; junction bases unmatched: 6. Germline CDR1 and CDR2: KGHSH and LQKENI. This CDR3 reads CASSQGTGGTEAFF. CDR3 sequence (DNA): TGTGCCAGCTCACAAGGGACAGGAGGGACTGAAGCTTTCTTT.

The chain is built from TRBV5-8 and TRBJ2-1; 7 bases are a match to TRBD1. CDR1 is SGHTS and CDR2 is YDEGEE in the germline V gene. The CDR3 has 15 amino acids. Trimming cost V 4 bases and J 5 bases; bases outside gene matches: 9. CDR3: CASSADRVVNNEQFF. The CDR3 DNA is TGTGCCAGCAGCGCCGACAGGGTTGTCAACAATGAGCAGTTCTTC.

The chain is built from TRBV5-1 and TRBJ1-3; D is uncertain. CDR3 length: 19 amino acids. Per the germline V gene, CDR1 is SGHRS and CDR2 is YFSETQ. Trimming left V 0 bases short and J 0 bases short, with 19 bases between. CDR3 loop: CASSLGSGASGSSGNTIYF. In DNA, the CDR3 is TGCGCCAGCAGCTTGGGATCCGGAGCGAGCGGAAGCTCTGGAAACACCATATATTTT.

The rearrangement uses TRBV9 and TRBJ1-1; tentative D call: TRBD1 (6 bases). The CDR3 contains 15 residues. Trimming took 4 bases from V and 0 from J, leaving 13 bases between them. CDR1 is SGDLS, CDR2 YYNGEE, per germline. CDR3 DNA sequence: TGTGCCAGCAGCCCAAGGGGACACCTGAACACTGAAGCTTTCTTT. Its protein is CASSPRGHLNTEAFF.

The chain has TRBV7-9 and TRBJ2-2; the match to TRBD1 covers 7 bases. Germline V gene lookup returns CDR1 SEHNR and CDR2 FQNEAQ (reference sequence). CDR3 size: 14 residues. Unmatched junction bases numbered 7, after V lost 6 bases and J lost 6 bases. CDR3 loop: CASRSDRAAGELFF. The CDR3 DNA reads TGTGCCAGCAGAAGTGACAGGGCCGCCGGGGAGCTGTTTTTT.

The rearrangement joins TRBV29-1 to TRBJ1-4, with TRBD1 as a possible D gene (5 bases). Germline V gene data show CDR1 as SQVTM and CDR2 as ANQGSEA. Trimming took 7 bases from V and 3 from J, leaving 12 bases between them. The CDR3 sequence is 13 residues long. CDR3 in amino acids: CSAQGDANEKLFF. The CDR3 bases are TGCAGCGCTCAGGGTGACGCTAATGAAAAACTGTTTTTT.

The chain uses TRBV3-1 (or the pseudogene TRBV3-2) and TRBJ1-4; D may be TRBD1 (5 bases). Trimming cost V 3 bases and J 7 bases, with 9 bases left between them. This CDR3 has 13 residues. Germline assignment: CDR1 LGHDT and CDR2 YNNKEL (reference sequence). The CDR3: CASSQGGREKLFF. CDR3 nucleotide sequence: TGTGCCAGCAGCCAGGGGGGACGTGAAAAACTGTTTTTT.

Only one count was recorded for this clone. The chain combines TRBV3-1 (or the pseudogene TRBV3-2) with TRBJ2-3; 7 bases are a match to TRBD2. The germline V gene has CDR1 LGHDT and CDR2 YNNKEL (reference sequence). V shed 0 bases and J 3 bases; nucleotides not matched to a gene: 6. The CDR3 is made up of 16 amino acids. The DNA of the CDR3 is TGTGCCAGCAGCCAAGATCCGCCCGGGGGGACAGATACGCAGTATTTT. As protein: CASSQDPPGGTDTQYF.

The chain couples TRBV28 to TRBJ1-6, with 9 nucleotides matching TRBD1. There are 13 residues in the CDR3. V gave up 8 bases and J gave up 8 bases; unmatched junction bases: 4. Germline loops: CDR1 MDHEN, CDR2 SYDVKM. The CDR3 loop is CASGDRVDSPLHF. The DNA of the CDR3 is TGTGCCAGCGGGGACAGGGTGGATTCACCCCTCCACTTT.

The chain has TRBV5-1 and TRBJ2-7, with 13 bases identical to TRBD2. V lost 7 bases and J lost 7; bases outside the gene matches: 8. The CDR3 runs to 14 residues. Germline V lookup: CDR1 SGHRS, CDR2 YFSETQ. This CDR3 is CASGRLAGGEEQYF. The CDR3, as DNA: TGCGCCAGCGGTCGACTAGCGGGGGGAGAAGAGCAGTACTTC.

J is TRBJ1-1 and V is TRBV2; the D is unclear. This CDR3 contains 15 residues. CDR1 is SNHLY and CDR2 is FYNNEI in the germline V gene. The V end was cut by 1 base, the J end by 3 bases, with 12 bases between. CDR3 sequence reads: CASSEERAPHTEAFF. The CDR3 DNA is TGTGCCAGCAGTGAAGAGAGAGCCCCGCACACTGAAGCTTTCTTT.

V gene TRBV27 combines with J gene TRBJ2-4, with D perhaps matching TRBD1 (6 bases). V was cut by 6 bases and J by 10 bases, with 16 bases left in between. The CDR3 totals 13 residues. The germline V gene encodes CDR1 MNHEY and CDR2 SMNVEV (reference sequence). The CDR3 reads CASRGSGQTIQYF. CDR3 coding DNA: TGTGCCAGCAGGGGTTCGGGACAAACAATTCAGTACTTC.

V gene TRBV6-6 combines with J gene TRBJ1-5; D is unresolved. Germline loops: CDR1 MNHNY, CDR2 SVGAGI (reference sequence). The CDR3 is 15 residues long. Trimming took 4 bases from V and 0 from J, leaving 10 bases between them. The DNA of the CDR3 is TGTGCCAGCAGTTCCGGGGAGGCTAGCAATCAGCCCCAGCATTTT. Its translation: CASSSGEASNQPQHF.

CDR3 sequence (DNA): TGTGCCAGCTCAGCGGGGACAGCTAGCAATCAGCCCCAGCATTTT. This translates into CASSAGTASNQPQHF. This rearrangement joins TRBV18 to TRBJ1-5; 7 positions agree with TRBD1. The J segment lost 0 bases and the V segment lost 5 bases, leaving 4 bases of the junction unmatched. Germline V gene sequence: CDR1 KGHSH, CDR2 LQKENI. The CDR3 is 15 residues long.

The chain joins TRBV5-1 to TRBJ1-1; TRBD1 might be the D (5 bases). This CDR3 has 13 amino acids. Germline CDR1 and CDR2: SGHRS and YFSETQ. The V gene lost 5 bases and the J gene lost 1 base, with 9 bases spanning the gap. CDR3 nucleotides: TGCGCCAGCAGGTACGACAGGAACACTGAAGCTTTCTTT. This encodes CASRYDRNTEAFF.

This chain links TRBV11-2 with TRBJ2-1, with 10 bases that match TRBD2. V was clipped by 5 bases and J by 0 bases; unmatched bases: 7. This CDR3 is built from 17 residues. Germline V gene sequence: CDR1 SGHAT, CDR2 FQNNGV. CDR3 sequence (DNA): TGTGCCAGCAGCCAGGGGGCTAGCGGGGGCTCCTACAATGAGCAGTTCTTC. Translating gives CASSQGASGGSYNEQFF.

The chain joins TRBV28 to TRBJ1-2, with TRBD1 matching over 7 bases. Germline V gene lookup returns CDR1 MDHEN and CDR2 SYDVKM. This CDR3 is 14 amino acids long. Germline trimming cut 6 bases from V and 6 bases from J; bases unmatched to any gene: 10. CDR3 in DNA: TGTGCCAGCAGGGAGACAGGGAGGAGAAATGGCTACACCTTC. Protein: CASRETGRRNGYTF.